The next 18 T cell receptor beta chains were all read from a single sample in a study of blood T cells in healthy people across ages. Alongside a J-beta primer mix, a sample-barcoded 5' primer served in a second PCR lasting roughly 7 to 11 cycles. TCRdb passed the 5' RACE reads through MiXCR, listing each CDR3 protein once. The profile shows 1.4 million to 1.5 million distinct CDR3 sequences, 35% to 45% of them singletons. Sequences were obtained from blood. These receptors all stem from a woman aged 18-30 years in good health.

The chain combines TRBV11-2 with TRBJ1-5; the D gene is possibly TRBD1 (6 bases). Germline CDR1 reads SGHAT; CDR2 reads FQNNGV. Deletions cut 4 bases from V and 4 bases from J, with 23 bases between. CDR3 length: 18 residues. The chain's CDR3 is CASSSPGGGQGSNQPQHF. The CDR3 DNA reads as TGTGCCAGCAGCTCCCCCGGGGGGGGGCAGGGGTCTAATCAGCCCCAGCATTTT.

The chain employs TRBV4-2 and TRBJ2-7; 10 bases are shared with TRBD2. This CDR3 spans 18 amino acids. Germline V lookup: CDR1 LGHNA, CDR2 YNFKEQ. V lost 0 bases and J lost 1; bases outside the gene matches: 9. CDR3 loop: CASSQDSVAGGISYEQYF. The CDR3, as DNA: TGTGCCAGCAGCCAAGATTCGGTAGCGGGAGGTATTTCCTACGAGCAGTACTTC.

A remark on this clonotype: This is likely a read error, given that the CDR3 carries no conserved phenylalanine or tryptophan at its end. The chain has TRBV6-1 and TRBJ1-4; a possible D gene is TRBD1 (5 bases). The V gene's germline CDR1 is MNHNS and CDR2 SASEGT. This CDR3 region has 14 residues. CDR3 protein: CACSDGGTQEKLFL. The DNA of the CDR3 is TGTGCCTGCAGTGACGGAGGGACCCAAGAAAAACTGTTTTTG.

The chain links TRBV6-6 to TRBJ2-1; TRBD2 matches 13 bases. Germline assignment: CDR1 MNHNY and CDR2 SVGAGI (reference sequence). The junction had 8 bases not matched to a gene; V was cut back by 5 bases and J by 7 bases. CDR3 size: 16 residues. As DNA, the CDR3 is TGTGCCAGCAGTGATCCGGGACTAGCGGGGAGAAATGAGCAGTTCTTC. Protein product: CASSDPGLAGRNEQFF.

The V and J genes are TRBV20-1 and TRBJ2-4; 10 bases align to TRBD1. TRBJ2-7 matches the DNA end more closely, so the J call is doubtful. The CDR3 has 16 amino acids. The germline V gene has CDR1 DFQATT and CDR2 SNEGSKA (reference sequence). The CDR3: CSALSILTGGGDEQYF. CDR3 nucleotides: TGCAGTGCGCTATCAATCCTGACAGGGGGCGGGGACGAGCAGTACTTC.

To note about this clonotype: This may arise from a read error, as a much more abundant clone is one base away. The chain links TRBV28 to TRBJ2-5, with a weak D call TRBD1 (5 bases). The DNA end is more similar to TRBJ2-7, so the J call may be wrong. CDR3 length equals 15 residues. Germline CDR1 is MDHEN and CDR2 is SYDVKM. DNA for the CDR3: TGTGCCAGCAGGGAGTCAGGGCAGTGGGGCTACGAGCAGTACTTC. As protein: CASRESGQWGYEQYF.

The V and J genes are TRBV5-1 and TRBJ1-1; 7 bases agree with TRBD1. The germline gives CDR1 SGHRS, CDR2 YFSETQ. V gave up 4 bases and J gave up 4 bases; unmatched junction bases: 13. The CDR3 loop spans 16 amino acids. The CDR3 nucleotides are TGCGCCAGCAGCCGGGAGGATAGGGGGCTGGTCACTGAAGCTTTCTTT. Its translation is CASSREDRGLVTEAFF. The full variable domain, rest sourced from reference TRBV5-1 and TRBJ1-1, is KAGVTQTPRYLIKTRGQQVTLSCSPISGHRSVSWYQQTPGQGLQFLFEYFSETQRNKGNFPGRFSGRQFSNSRSEMNVSTLELGDSALYLCASSREDRGLVTEAFFGQGTRLTVV.

The V gene is TRBV3-1, the J gene TRBJ2-1; tentatively, D is TRBD2 (5 bases). This CDR3 region has 15 residues. The V gene's germline CDR1 is LGHDT and CDR2 YNNKEL (reference sequence). Trimming took off 4 bases at V and 0 bases at J, with 10 bases between the two ends. This CDR3 reads CASSRGSYSYNEQFF. CDR3 in DNA: TGTGCCAGCAGCCGTGGGAGTTACTCCTACAATGAGCAGTTCTTC.

The chain is built from TRBV6-1 and TRBJ2-1; 13 bases agree with TRBD2. This CDR3 has 19 residues. Trimming at V came to 6 bases and at J to 0 bases, leaving 11 bases not matched to a gene. Germline V gene sequence: CDR1 MNHNS, CDR2 SASEGT. This CDR3 reads CASSAWGLAGPSSYNEQFF. The CDR3 DNA reads as TGTGCCAGCAGCGCCTGGGGACTAGCGGGACCCAGCTCCTACAATGAGCAGTTCTTC.

The V gene is TRBV10-1, the J gene TRBJ2-6, with unresolved D. V was pared by 0 bases and J by 0 bases, with 6 bases between. This CDR3 comprises 16 residues. The germline V gene encodes CDR1 WNHNN and CDR2 SYGVQD (reference sequence). Here the CDR3 reads CASSESWGSGANVLTF. The CDR3 DNA is TGCGCCAGCAGTGAGTCGTGGGGCTCTGGGGCCAACGTCCTGACTTTC.

The rearrangement joins TRBV7-9 to TRBJ2-7; D is ambiguous. Germline CDR1 and CDR2: SEHNR and FQNEAQ (reference sequence). This CDR3 contains 13 residues. The ends were cut back, 0 bases at V and 7 bases at J, with 10 bases in the middle. CDR3 sequence (DNA): TGTGCCAGCAGCTTAGCGCGCATGGTTGAGCAGTACTTC. This encodes CASSLARMVEQYF.

The chain joins TRBV2 to TRBJ2-3, with 12 bases matching TRBD2. Germline V gene data show CDR1 as SNHLY and CDR2 as FYNNEI. The J segment lost 4 bases and the V segment lost 10 bases, leaving 9 bases of the junction unmatched. This CDR3 comprises 15 residues. The CDR3 DNA reads as TGTGCCACATACCTGGGACTAGCGGGTCCAGATACGCAGTATTTT. This translates into CATYLGLAGPDTQYF.

There are a few counts of this clonotype. The chain is built from TRBV10-3 and TRBJ1-2; 10 bases align to TRBD1. Germline CDR1 and CDR2: ENHRY and SYGVKD. The CDR3 runs 15 residues. J lost 4 bases, V lost 3 bases, and 5 bases had no gene match. CDR3 residues: CAISDSDRGVYGYTF. The CDR3 DNA is TGTGCCATCAGTGACTCGGACAGGGGGGTCTATGGCTACACCTTC.

This clonotype has more than one count but fewer than ten. This chain uses TRBV6-5 with TRBJ2-5, with a possible D match to TRBD2 (5 bases). Between the trimmed V and J ends, which lost 6 bases and 2 bases, there was a span of 19 bases. There are 16 residues in the CDR3. The germline V gene has CDR1 MNHEY and CDR2 SVGAGI. The CDR3 bases are TGTGCCAGCAGCGGAGGCCTAGGGTCGTGGCAAGAGACCCAGTACTTC. Translating gives CASSGGLGSWQETQYF.

This clonotype was detected a few times. The rearrangement links TRBV20-1 to TRBJ2-3, with 13 bases fitting TRBD2. The J segment lost 0 bases and the V segment lost 5 bases, leaving 11 bases of the junction unmatched. CDR1 is DFQATT and CDR2 is SNEGSKA in the germline V gene (reference sequence). This CDR3 region has 18 residues. CDR3 in DNA: TGCAGTGCTGAAGGATCGGGACTAGCGGGGTATAGCACAGATACGCAGTATTTT. Translated, it gives CSAEGSGLAGYSTDTQYF.

The count of this clonotype is one. The rearrangement uses TRBV2 and TRBJ1-6; D remains unclear. This CDR3 is built from 16 residues. V lost 4 bases, J lost 0 bases, and 10 bases lay in between. Per germline, CDR1 SNHLY and CDR2 FYNNEI. The CDR3 reads CASSGAPSSYNSPLHF. The CDR3 nucleotides read TGTGCCAGCAGTGGGGCACCGAGCTCCTATAATTCACCCCTCCACTTT.

The chain has TRBV30 and TRBJ1-6; a weak D match, TRBD1 (6 bases). The CDR3 runs 12 residues. CDR1 is GTSNPN, CDR2 SVGIG, per germline (reference sequence). V dropped 4 bases and J dropped 7 bases, with 8 bases sitting between them. The CDR3, as DNA: TGTGCCTGGAACAGGGTAAATTCACCCCTCCACTTT. Translation: CAWNRVNSPLHF.

This clonotype was seen a handful of times. The CDR3, as DNA: TGTGCCAGCCGCGGCGGGGGGCGTAGCACAGATACGCAGTATTTT. It yields the protein CASRGGGRSTDTQYF. This chain joins TRBV2 and TRBJ2-3, with 8 positions matching TRBD2. Germline V CDR1 and CDR2: SNHLY, FYNNEI. The CDR3 is 15 amino acids. The junction had 7 bases not matched to a gene; V was cut back by 8 bases and J by 0 bases.